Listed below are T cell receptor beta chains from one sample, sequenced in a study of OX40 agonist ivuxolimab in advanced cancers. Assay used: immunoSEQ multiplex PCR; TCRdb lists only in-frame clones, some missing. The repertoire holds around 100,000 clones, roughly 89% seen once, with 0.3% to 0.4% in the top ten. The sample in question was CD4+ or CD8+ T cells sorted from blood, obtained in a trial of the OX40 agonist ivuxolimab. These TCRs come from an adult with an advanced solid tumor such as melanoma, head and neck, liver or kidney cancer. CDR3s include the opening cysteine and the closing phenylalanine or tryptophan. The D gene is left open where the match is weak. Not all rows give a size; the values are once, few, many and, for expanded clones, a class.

CASSQSLAGELFF,TGTGCCAGCAGCCAAAGCCTAGCCGGGGAGCTGTTTTTT,TRBJ2-2,TRBV14,.,.
CASGLVRGGSSYNEQFF,TGTGCTAGTGGTTTGGTAAGGGGGGGAAGCTCCTACAATGAGCAGTTCTTC,TRBJ2-1,TRBV12-5,.,.
CASRIQLRGDEKLFF,TGCGCCAGCAGAATCCAGTTAAGGGGCGATGAAAAACTGTTTTTT,TRBJ1-4,TRBV4-1,.,.
CASNRQGAIGYTF,TGTGCCAGCAATCGGCAGGGGGCGATAGGCTACACCTTC,TRBJ1-2,TRBV9,TRBD1,.
CASSGAGDSPLHF,TGTGCCTCTTCAGGGGCAGGGGATTCACCCCTCCACTTT,TRBJ1-6,TRBV19,.,.
CASSLTSFYEQYF,TGTGCCAGCAGCTTAACAAGTTTTTACGAGCAGTACTTC,TRBJ2-7,TRBV7-9,.,.
CASSFGGTATDTQYF,TGTGCCAGCAGCTTTGGAGGGACAGCCACAGATACGCAGTATTTT,TRBJ2-3,TRBV5-4,.,.
CASRLEGVGYTF,TGTGCCAGCCGTTTGGAAGGGGTCGGCTACACCTTC,TRBJ1-2,TRBV7-9,.,.
CASSQGPSVGYGYTF,TGCGCCAGCAGCCAAGGACCGTCGGTGGGCTATGGCTACACCTTC,TRBJ1-2,TRBV4-3,.,.
CASSKPRGGYGYTF,TGTGCCAGCAGCAAACCCCGCGGTGGCTATGGCTACACCTTC,TRBJ1-2,TRBV5-6,.,.
CAISESARWNQPQHF,TGTGCCATCAGTGAGTCGGCACGATGGAATCAGCCCCAGCATTTT,TRBJ1-5,TRBV10-3,.,.
CASSYGGRGGTEAFF,TGTGCCAGCAGTTACGGGGGCAGGGGAGGCACTGAAGCTTTCTTT,TRBJ1-1,TRBV27,.,.
CASSEWTGATTEAFF,TGTGCCAGCAGTGAATGGACAGGGGCGACCACTGAAGCTTTCTTT,TRBJ1-1,TRBV25-1,TRBD1,.
CASSYFLDTQYF,TGTGCCAGCAGCTACTTCCTTGATACGCAGTATTTT,TRBJ2-3,TRBV7-2,.,.
CASPGLGADNTGELFF,TGTGCCAGCCCCGGGCTAGGGGCGGATAACACCGGGGAGCTGTTTTTT,TRBJ2-2,TRBV21-1,.,.
CASSLDRGRLTYEQYF,TGTGCCAGCAGCTTAGACAGGGGTAGGCTCACCTACGAGCAGTACTTC,TRBJ2-7,TRBV13,TRBD1,.
CASSSSVGTGGSDGYTF,TGTGCCAGCAGCTCATCTGTGGGGACAGGGGGCTCAGATGGCTACACCTTC,TRBJ1-2,TRBV7-2,TRBD1,.
CASRRDTAGEGETQYF,TGTGCCAGCAGACGGGACACGGCAGGCGAAGGGGAGACCCAGTACTTC,TRBJ2-5,TRBV27,.,.
CASSYLRGSNYGYTF,TGTGCCAGCAGTTACTTGAGGGGGTCTAACTATGGCTACACCTTC,TRBJ1-2,TRBV6-5,.,.
CASSLALGVMNTEAFF,TGTGCCAGCAGCTTAGCGCTGGGGGTCATGAACACTGAAGCTTTCTTT,TRBJ1-1,TRBV7-8,.,.
CASSPPLGYEQYF,TGTGCCAGCTCACCACCCCTCGGTTACGAGCAGTACTTC,TRBJ2-7,TRBV18,.,.
CASSFTTGPDSPLHF,TGTGCCAGCAGCTTCACTACAGGGCCCGATTCACCCCTCCACTTT,TRBJ1-6,TRBV7-9,.,few
CASPSGTGSYGYTF,TGTGCCAGCCCTTCCGGGACAGGGAGCTATGGCTACACCTTC,TRBJ1-2,TRBV6-1,TRBD1,.
CASTTDRGQPQHF,TGTGCCAGCACTACGGACAGGGGTCAGCCCCAGCATTTT,TRBJ1-5,TRBV28,TRBD1,.
CASSSREAGEQYF,TGTGCCAGCAGTTCCAGGGAGGCGGGCGAGCAGTACTTC,TRBJ2-7,TRBV7-2,.,.
CASRSLNAGPINEQFF,TGTGCCAGCAGGTCGTTGAATGCGGGACCAATAAATGAGCAGTTCTTC,TRBJ2-1,TRBV5-6,.,.
CASSQDTRRLAGGLQETQYF,TGTGCCAGCAGCCAAGATACCCGGAGACTAGCGGGAGGCCTCCAAGAGACCCAGTACTTC,TRBJ2-5,TRBV14,TRBD2,.
CASSKVVGQISYNEQFF,TGTGCCAGCAGCAAAGTCGTAGGACAGATATCCTACAATGAGCAGTTCTTC,TRBJ2-1,TRBV21-1,.,.
CASLARGHPTDTQYF,TGTGCCAGTCTCGCTAGGGGCCACCCCACAGATACGCAGTATTTT,TRBJ2-3,TRBV19,.,.
CASSLGLGVREKLFF,TGTGCCAGCAGCTTAGGACTGGGTGTGCGAGAAAAACTGTTTTTT,TRBJ1-4,TRBV11-2,.,.
CASSFRGEGQVYGYTF,TGTGCCAGCAGTTTTAGGGGGGAGGGGCAGGTCTATGGCTACACCTTC,TRBJ1-2,TRBV28,.,once
CASSSGQSYEQYF,TGTGCCAGCAGTTCGGGACAGTCCTACGAGCAGTACTTC,TRBJ2-7,TRBV28,TRBD1,.
CASSIGGAGRTF,TGTGCCAGTAGTATAGGGGGCGCAGGGAGGACCTTT,TRBJ1-3,TRBV19,.,.
CASSLAGVGNQPQHF,TGCGCCAGCAGCTTGGCCGGGGTAGGCAATCAGCCCCAGCATTTT,TRBJ1-5,TRBV5-1,.,.
CASSVTEYNEQFF,TGTGCCAGCAGTGTGACAGAGTACAATGAGCAGTTCTTC,TRBJ2-1,TRBV6-1,.,.
CASTSYGQGSTEAFF,TGTGCCAGTACCAGCTACGGACAGGGGAGCACTGAAGCTTTCTTT,TRBJ1-1,TRBV19,TRBD1,.
CASSLSGTSGGADTQYF,TGTGCCAGCAGTTTATCCGGGACTAGCGGGGGGGCAGATACGCAGTATTTT,TRBJ2-3,TRBV27,TRBD2,.
CASSRGQMSKNIQYF,TGTGCCAGTAGTCGGGGACAAATGTCCAAAAACATTCAGTACTTC,TRBJ2-4,TRBV19,.,.
CASSSGQGANYGYTF,TGTGCCAGCAGTTCAGGACAGGGGGCCAACTATGGCTACACCTTC,TRBJ1-2,TRBV27,TRBD1,once
CARRQGAKNIQYF,TGTGCCAGAAGACAGGGGGCCAAAAACATTCAGTACTTC,TRBJ2-4,TRBV11-3,TRBD1,.
CASSKDSGYYGYTF,TGTGCCAGCAGCAAGGACAGTGGGTACTATGGCTACACCTTC,TRBJ1-2,TRBV9,.,.
CASSVLGQRHGYTF,TGTGCCAGCAGCGTCCTTGGGCAACGCCATGGCTACACCTTC,TRBJ1-2,TRBV9,.,few
CASSQPSKRTYEQYF,TGCGCCAGCAGCCAACCAAGCAAACGGACCTACGAGCAGTACTTC,TRBJ2-7,TRBV4-1,.,.
CASSLGDRENEKLFF,TGTGCCAGCAGCTTAGGCGACAGGGAGAATGAAAAACTGTTTTTT,TRBJ1-4,TRBV7-6,TRBD1,once
CASRLSGGGPEAFF,TGTGCCAGTAGGCTGTCGGGAGGGGGACCTGAAGCTTTCTTT,TRBJ1-1,TRBV19,.,.
CASSQAYTEISYEQYF,TGCGCCAGCAGCCAAGCCTATACAGAGATCTCCTACGAGCAGTACTTC,TRBJ2-7,TRBV4-3,.,.
CASASGGARGDEQFF,TGTGCCAGCGCAAGTGGGGGCGCCCGAGGGGATGAGCAGTTCTTC,TRBJ2-1,TRBV27,.,.